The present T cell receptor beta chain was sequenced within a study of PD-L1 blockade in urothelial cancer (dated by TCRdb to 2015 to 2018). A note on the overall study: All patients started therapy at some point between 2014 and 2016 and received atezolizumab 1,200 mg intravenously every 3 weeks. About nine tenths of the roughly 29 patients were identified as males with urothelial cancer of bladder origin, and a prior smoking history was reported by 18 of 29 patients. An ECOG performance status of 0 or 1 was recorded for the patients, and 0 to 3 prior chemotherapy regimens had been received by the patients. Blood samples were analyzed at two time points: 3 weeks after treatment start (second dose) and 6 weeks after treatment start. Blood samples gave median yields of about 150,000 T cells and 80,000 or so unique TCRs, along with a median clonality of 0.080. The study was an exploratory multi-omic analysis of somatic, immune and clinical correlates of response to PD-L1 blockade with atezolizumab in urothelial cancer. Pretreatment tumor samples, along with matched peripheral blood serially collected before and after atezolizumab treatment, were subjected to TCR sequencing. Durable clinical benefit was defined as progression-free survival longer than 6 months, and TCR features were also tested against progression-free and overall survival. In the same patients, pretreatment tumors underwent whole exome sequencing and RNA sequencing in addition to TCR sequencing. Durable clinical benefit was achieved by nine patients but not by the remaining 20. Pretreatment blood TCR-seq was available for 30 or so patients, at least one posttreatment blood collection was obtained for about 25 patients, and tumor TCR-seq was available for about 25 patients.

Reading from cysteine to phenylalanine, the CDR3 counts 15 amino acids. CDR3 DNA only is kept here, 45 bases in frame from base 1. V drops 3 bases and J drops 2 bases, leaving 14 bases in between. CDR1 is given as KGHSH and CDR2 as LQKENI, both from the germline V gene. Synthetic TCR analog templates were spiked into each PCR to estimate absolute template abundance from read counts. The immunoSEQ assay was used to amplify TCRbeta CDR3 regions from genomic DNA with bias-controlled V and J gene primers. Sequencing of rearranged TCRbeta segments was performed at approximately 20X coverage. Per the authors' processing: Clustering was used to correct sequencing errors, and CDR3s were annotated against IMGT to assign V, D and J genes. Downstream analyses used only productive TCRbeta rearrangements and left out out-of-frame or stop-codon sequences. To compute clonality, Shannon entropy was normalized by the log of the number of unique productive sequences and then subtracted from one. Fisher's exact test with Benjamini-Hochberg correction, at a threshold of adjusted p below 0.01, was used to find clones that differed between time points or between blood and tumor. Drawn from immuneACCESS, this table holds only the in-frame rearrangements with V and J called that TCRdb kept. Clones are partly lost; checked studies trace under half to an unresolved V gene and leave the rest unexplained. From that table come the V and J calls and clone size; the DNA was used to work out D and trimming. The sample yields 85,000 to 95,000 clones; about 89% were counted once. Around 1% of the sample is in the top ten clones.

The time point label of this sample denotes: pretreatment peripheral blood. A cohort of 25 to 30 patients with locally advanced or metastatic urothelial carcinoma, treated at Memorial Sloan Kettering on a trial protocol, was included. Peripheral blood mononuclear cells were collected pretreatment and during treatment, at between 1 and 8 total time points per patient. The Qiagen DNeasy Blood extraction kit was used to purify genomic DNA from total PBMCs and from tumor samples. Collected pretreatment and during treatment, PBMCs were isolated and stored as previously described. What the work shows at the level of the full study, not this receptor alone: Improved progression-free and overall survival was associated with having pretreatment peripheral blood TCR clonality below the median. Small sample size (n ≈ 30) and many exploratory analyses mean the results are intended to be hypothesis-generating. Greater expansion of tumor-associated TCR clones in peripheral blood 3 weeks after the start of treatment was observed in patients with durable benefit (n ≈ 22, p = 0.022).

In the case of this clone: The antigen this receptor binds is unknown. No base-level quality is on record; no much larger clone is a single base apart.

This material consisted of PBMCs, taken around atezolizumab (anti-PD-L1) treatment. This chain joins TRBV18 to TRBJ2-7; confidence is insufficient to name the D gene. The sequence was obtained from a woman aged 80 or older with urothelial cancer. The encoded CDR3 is CASSPSRQKPYEQYF. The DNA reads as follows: TGTGCCAGCTCACCCTCGCGGCAAAAACCCTACGAGCAGTACTTC. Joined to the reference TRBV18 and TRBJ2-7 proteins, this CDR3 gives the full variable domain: NAGVMQNPRHLVRRRGQEARLRCSPMKGHSHVYWYRQLPEEGLKFMVYLQKENIIDESGMPKERFSAEFPKEGPSILRIQQVVRGDSAAYFCASSPSRQKPYEQYFGPGTRLTVT.